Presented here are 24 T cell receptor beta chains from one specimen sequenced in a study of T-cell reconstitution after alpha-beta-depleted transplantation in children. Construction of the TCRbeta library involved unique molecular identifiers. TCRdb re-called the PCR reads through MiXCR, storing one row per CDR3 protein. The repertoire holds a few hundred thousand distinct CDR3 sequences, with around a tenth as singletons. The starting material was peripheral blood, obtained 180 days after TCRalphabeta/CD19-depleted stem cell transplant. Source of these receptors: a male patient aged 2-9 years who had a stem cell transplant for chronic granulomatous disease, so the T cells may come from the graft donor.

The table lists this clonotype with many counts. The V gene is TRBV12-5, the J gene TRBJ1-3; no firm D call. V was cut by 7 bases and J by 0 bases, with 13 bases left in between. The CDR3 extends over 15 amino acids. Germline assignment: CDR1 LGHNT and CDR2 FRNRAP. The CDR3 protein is CASAGVAHSGNTIYF. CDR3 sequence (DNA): TGTGCTAGTGCCGGGGTCGCCCACTCTGGAAACACCATATATTTT.

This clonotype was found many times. In nucleotides, the CDR3 is TGTGCCAGCAGGGAGGGGAGCGGCAATCAGCCCCAGCATTTT. Protein product: CASREGSGNQPQHF. J is TRBJ1-5 and V is TRBV28; D perhaps matches TRBD1 (5 bases). The CDR3 extends over 14 amino acids. Germline V CDR1 and CDR2: MDHEN, SYDVKM. V lost 6 bases and J 2 bases, leaving 11 bases between the germline ends.

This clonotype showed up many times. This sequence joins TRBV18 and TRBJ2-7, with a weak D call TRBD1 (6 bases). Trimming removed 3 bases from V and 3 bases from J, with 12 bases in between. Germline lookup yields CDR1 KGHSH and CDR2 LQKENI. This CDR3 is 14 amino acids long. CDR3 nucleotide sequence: TGTGCCAGCTCACCTCAGGGGTCCCACTACGAGCAGTACTTC. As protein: CASSPQGSHYEQYF.

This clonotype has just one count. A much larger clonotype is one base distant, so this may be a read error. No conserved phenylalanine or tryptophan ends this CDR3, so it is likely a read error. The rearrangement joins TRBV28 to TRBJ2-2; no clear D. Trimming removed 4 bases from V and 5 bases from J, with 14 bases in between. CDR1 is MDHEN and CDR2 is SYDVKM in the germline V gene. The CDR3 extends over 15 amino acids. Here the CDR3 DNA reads TGTGCCAGCAGTTCCTTCGACCCCACGACCGGGGAGCTGTTTTCT. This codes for CASSSFDPTTGELFS.

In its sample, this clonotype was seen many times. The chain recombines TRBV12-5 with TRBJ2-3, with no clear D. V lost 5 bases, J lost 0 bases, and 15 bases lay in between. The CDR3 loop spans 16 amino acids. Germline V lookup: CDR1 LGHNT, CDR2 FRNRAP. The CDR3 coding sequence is TGTGCTAGTGGTCCCCTCCAGTCAGCTAGCACAGATACGCAGTATTTT. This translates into CASGPLQSASTDTQYF.

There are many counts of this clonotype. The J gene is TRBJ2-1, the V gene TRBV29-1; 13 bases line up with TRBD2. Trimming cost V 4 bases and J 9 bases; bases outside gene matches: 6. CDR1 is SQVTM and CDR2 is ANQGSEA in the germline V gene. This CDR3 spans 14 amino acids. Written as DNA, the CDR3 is TGCAGCGTTGCCGGGACTAGCGGGACAAGTGAGCAGTTCTTC. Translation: CSVAGTSGTSEQFF.

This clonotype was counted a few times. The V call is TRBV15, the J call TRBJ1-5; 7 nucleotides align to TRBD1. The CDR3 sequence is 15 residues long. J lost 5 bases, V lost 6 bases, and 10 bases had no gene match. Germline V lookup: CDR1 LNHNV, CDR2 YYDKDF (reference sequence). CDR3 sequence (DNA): TGTGCCACCAGAGAGACAGGGCCCCCTCATCAGCCCCAGCATTTT. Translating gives CATRETGPPHQPQHF.

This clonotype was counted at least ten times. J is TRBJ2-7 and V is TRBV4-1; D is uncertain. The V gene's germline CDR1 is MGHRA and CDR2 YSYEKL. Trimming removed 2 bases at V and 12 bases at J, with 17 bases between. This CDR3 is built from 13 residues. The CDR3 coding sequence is TGCGCCAGCAGCCAAACCACTCCCACGGAGAGGTACTTC. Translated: CASSQTTPTERYF.

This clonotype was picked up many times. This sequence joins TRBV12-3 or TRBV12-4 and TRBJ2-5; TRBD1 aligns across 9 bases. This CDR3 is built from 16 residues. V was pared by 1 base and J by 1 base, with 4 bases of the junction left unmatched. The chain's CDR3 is CASSLGGTGSQETQYF. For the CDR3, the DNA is TGTGCCAGCAGTTTAGGAGGGACAGGGAGCCAAGAGACCCAGTACTTC.

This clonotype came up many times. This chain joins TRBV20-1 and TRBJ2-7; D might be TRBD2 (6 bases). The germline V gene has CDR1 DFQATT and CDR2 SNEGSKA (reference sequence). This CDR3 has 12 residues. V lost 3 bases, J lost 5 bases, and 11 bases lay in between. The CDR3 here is CSARGTSHEQYF. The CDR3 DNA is TGCAGTGCTAGGGGGACTTCCCACGAGCAGTACTTC.

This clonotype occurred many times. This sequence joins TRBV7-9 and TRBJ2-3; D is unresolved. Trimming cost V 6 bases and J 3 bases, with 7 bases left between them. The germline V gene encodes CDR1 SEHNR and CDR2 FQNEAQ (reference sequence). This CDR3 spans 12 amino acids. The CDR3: CASRKVTDTQYF. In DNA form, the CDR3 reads TGTGCCAGCAGGAAGGTTACAGATACGCAGTATTTT.

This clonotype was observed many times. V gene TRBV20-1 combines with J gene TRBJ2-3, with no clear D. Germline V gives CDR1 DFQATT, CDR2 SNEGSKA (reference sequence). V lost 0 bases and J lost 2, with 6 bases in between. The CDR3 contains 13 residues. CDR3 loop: CSAREANTDTQYF. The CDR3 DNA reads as TGCAGTGCTAGAGAGGCTAACACAGATACGCAGTATTTT.

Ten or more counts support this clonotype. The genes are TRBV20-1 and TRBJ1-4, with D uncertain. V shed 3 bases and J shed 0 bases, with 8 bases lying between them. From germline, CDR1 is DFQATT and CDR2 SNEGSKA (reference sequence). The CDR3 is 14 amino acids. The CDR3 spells CSASGRATNEKLFF. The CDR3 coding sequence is TGCAGTGCTAGCGGACGGGCAACTAATGAAAAACTGTTTTTT.

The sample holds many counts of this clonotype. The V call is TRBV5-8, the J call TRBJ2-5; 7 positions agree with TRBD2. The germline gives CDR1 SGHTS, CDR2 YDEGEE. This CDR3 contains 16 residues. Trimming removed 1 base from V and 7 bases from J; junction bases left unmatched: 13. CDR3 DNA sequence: TGTGCCAGCAGCTTGAGGATTTGGGGGGGAGTAGGGACCCAGTACTTC. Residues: CASSLRIWGGVGTQYF.

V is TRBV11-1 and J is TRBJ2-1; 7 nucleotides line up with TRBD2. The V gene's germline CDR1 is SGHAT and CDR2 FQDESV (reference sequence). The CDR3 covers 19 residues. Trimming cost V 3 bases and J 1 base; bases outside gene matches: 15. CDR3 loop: CASSFVPLSSGGSYNEQFF. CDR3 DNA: TGTGCCAGCAGCTTTGTCCCCCTGTCTAGCGGAGGTTCCTACAATGAGCAGTTCTTC.

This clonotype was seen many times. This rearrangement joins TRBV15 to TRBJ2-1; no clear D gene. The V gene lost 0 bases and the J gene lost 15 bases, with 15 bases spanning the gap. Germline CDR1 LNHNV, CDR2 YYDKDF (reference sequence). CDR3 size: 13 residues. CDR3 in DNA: TGTGCCACCAGCAGAGATCCAGATTTCCCCCGGTTCTTC. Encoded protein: CATSRDPDFPRFF. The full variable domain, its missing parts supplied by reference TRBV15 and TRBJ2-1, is DAMVIQNPRYQVTQFGKPVTLSCSQTLNHNVMYWYQQKSSQAPKLLFHYYDKDFNNEADTPDNFQSRRPNTSFCFLDIRSPGLGDTAMYLCATSRDPDFPRFFGPGTRLTVL.

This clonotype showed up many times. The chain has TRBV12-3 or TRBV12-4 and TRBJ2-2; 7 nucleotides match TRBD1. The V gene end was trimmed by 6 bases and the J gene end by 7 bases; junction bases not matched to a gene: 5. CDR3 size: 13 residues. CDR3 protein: CASRRQGIGELFF. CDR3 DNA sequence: TGTGCCAGCAGAAGACAGGGAATCGGGGAGCTGTTTTTT.

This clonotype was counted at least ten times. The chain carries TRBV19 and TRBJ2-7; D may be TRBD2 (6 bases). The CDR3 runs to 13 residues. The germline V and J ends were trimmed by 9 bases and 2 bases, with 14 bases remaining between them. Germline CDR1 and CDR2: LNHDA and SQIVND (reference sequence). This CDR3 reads CASCGRGPYEQYF. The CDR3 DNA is TGTGCCAGCTGTGGGCGGGGTCCCTACGAGCAGTACTTC.

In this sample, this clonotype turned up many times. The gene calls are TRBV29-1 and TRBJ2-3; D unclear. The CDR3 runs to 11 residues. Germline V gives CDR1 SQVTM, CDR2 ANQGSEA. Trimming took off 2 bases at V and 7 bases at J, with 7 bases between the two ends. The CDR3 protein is CSVELGHTQYF. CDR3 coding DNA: TGCAGCGTTGAACTCGGGCATACGCAGTATTTT.

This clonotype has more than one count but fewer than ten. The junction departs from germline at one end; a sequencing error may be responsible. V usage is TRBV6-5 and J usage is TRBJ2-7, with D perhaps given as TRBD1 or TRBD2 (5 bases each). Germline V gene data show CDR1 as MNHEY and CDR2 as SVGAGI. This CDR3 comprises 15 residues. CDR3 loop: CASSYSRGYSYEQYF. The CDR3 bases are TGTGCCAGCAGTTACTCCCGGGGCTACTCCTATGAGCAGTACTTC.

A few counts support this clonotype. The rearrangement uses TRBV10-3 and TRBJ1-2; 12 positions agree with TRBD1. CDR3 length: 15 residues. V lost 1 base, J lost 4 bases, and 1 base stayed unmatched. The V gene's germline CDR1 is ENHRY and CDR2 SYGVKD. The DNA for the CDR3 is TGTGCCATCAGTGAGTTGGGACAGGGGGCCTATGGCTACACCTTC. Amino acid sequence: CAISELGQGAYGYTF.

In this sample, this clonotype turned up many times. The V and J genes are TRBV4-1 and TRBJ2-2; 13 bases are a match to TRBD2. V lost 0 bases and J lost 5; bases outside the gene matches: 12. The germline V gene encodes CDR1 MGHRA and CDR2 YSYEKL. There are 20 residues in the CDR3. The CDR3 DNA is TGCGCCAGCAGCCAAGATGGACTAGCGGGAGTCGGTATGGTAACCGGGGAGCTGTTTTTT. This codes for CASSQDGLAGVGMVTGELFF.

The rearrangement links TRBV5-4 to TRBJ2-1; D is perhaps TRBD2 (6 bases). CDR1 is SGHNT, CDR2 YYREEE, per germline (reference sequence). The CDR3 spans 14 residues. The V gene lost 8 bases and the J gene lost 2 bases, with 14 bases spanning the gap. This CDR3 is CASFMGGTYNEQFF. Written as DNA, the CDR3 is TGTGCCAGTTTCATGGGGGGAACCTACAATGAGCAGTTCTTC.

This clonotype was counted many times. The CDR3, as DNA: TGTGCCAGCAGTTTTGGGGGGCTTGTAGCCAAAAACATTCAGTACTTC. Residues: CASSFGGLVAKNIQYF. The chain couples TRBV28 to TRBJ2-4; the D gene could be TRBD1 or TRBD2 (6 bases each). The CDR3 sequence is 16 residues long. The germline V gene has CDR1 MDHEN and CDR2 SYDVKM. Between the trimmed V and J ends, which lost 3 bases and 0 bases, there was a span of 12 bases. Using reference TRBV28 and TRBJ2-4 for the parts outside the CDR3, the full variable domain is DVKVTQSSRYLVKRTGEKVFLECVQDMDHENMFWYRQDPGLGLRLIYFSYDVKMKEKGDIPEGYSVSREKKERFSLILESASTNQTSMYLCASSFGGLVAKNIQYFGAGTRLSVL.